This passage covers 19 T cell receptor beta chains from one sample sequenced in a study of T cells in Graves' hyperthyroidism and ophthalmopathy. Template material for amplifying TCR beta CDR3 regions consisted of RNA transcripts. The TCR CDR3 first-round RT-PCR relied on the HTBI primer set. TCRdb analysed the multiplex PCR reads with MiXCR anew, one entry per CDR3 protein. Of approximately 220,000 distinct CDR3 sequences in the sample, 15% to 20% were seen once. Sequencing was performed on blood. The receptors were sampled from a man aged 35-49 years with Graves' hyperthyroidism.

Ten or more counts support this clonotype. The chain combines TRBV6-1 with TRBJ2-5; a weak D match, TRBD2 (5 bases). Germline values: CDR1 MNHNS, CDR2 SASEGT. The germline V and J ends were trimmed by 5 bases and 3 bases, with 10 bases remaining between them. The CDR3 loop spans 13 amino acids. CDR3 region: CASSFWGEETQYF. The DNA of the CDR3 is TGTGCCAGCAGTTTTTGGGGAGAAGAGACCCAGTACTTC.

This clonotype was found many times. V usage is TRBV6-1 and J usage is TRBJ1-2; no definite D call. Trimming removed 8 bases from V and 2 bases from J, with 12 bases in between. CDR3 length equals 13 residues. CDR1 and CDR2 (germline): MNHNS, SASEGT. The CDR3 loop reads CASALGTNYGYTF. In DNA, the CDR3 is TGTGCCAGCGCTCTGGGCACAAACTATGGCTACACCTTC.

This clonotype has ten or more counts. The chain couples TRBV12-3 or TRBV12-4 to TRBJ1-1; D gene ambiguous. The CDR3 runs 10 residues. The ends were cut back, 7 bases at V and 6 bases at J, with 6 bases in the middle. CDR3 in DNA: TGTGCCAGCATCCGCTCTGAAGCTTTCTTT. Protein: CASIRSEAFF.

This clonotype appeared many times. The V and J genes are TRBV29-1 and TRBJ2-1, with TRBD2 matching over 12 bases. This CDR3 contains 15 residues. J gave up 5 bases and V 6 bases, and 8 bases lay outside the gene matches. Germline V gene sequence: CDR1 SQVTM, CDR2 ANQGSEA. In DNA form, the CDR3 reads TGCAGCGTGGGACTAGCGGGCGTTCGCCACAATGAGCAGTTCTTC. Translating it yields CSVGLAGVRHNEQFF.

This clonotype was detected many times. This chain uses TRBV27 with TRBJ2-5, with unresolved D. Germline lookup yields CDR1 MNHEY and CDR2 SMNVEV (reference sequence). The CDR3 is 14 residues long. V was shortened by 5 bases and J by 4 bases, with 14 bases between the two germline ends. The CDR3, as DNA: TGTGCCAGCAGTCCCGAAGGAGTGGGAGAGACCCAGTACTTC. It is translated as CASSPEGVGETQYF.

The chain joins TRBV28 to TRBJ2-3; D might be TRBD2 (6 bases). The CDR3 extends over 15 amino acids. Germline V lookup: CDR1 MDHEN, CDR2 SYDVKM. The germline V and J ends were trimmed by 7 bases and 3 bases, with 17 bases remaining between them. CDR3 amino acids: CASTKWDSGTDTQYF. The CDR3 bases are TGTGCCAGCACCAAATGGGACTCCGGAACAGATACGCAGTATTTT.

This clonotype was recorded many times. The chain uses TRBV6-1 and TRBJ1-5; no reliable D call. This CDR3 is 11 amino acids long. Germline CDR1 and CDR2: MNHNS and SASEGT. Trimming pared 7 bases from V and 7 bases from J, leaving 8 bases between. This CDR3 is CASTEGQPQHF. Here the CDR3 DNA reads TGTGCCAGCACCGAGGGACAGCCCCAGCATTTT.

This clonotype was picked up many times. This chain joins TRBV20-1 and TRBJ1-1; D is perhaps TRBD1 (5 bases). Germline CDR1 is DFQATT and CDR2 is SNEGSKA (reference sequence). The CDR3 has 13 amino acids. V was shortened by 2 bases and J by 1 base, with 8 bases between the two germline ends. The DNA of the CDR3 is TGCAGTGCTAGACGTCAGGGGAACACTGAAGCTTTCTTT. It codes for CSARRQGNTEAFF.

The table lists this clonotype with many counts. The chain uses TRBV20-1 and TRBJ1-1; D is perhaps TRBD1 (5 bases). Germline lookup yields CDR1 DFQATT and CDR2 SNEGSKA (reference sequence). The CDR3 spans 12 residues. V was trimmed by 0 bases and J by 8 bases, leaving 10 bases between them. CDR3 residues: CSARDLHREAFF. The DNA of the CDR3 is TGCAGTGCTAGAGATTTGCACAGGGAAGCTTTCTTT.

There are many counts of this clonotype. The chain links TRBV5-1 to TRBJ2-1; 10 nucleotides align to TRBD1. Germline loops: CDR1 SGHRS, CDR2 YFSETQ. The CDR3 totals 16 residues. V lost 5 bases, J lost 8 bases, and 13 bases stayed unmatched. CDR3 coding DNA: TGCGCCAGCAGTGTCACTGGGACAGGGGACGTCGATGAGCAGTTCTTC. It encodes CASSVTGTGDVDEQFF.

The chain uses TRBV28 and TRBJ2-7; TRBD1 aligns across 10 bases. Germline V CDR1 and CDR2: MDHEN, SYDVKM. Unmatched junction bases numbered 11, after V lost 6 bases and J lost 6 bases. The CDR3 spans 15 residues. Written as DNA, the CDR3 is TGTGCCAGCAGACCACTGGGACAGGGGTCGCGCGAGCAGTACTTC. Translation gives CASRPLGQGSREQYF.

This clonotype was counted ten times or more. The chain combines TRBV5-8 with TRBJ2-4, with a possible D match to TRBD2 (6 bases). Trimming pared 1 base from V and 8 bases from J, leaving 10 bases between. The germline gives CDR1 SGHTS, CDR2 YDEGEE. The CDR3 spans 13 residues. The CDR3 region has the DNA TGTGCCAGCAGCTTGACGGCTAGCGACATTCAGTACTTC. This codes for CASSLTASDIQYF.

The CDR3, as DNA: TGTGCCAGCAGTTTATTTGCGGATAATGAAAAACTGTTTTTT. This translates into CASSLFADNEKLFF. The rearrangement uses TRBV27 and TRBJ1-4; D gene uncertain. The ends were cut back, 1 base at V and 4 bases at J, with 7 bases in the middle. Germline assignment: CDR1 MNHEY and CDR2 SMNVEV (reference sequence). This CDR3 is built from 14 residues. Filled out from reference TRBV27 and TRBJ1-4, the complete variable domain reads EAQVTQNPRYLITVTGKKLTVTCSQNMNHEYMSWYRQDPGLGLRQIYYSMNVEVTDKGDVPEGYKVSRKEKRNFPLILESPSPNQTSLYFCASSLFADNEKLFFGSGTQLSVL.

Of note for this clonotype: A much larger clonotype is one base distant, so this may be a read error. This sequence joins TRBV3-1 and TRBJ2-1, with 16 bases lining up with TRBD2. This CDR3 comprises 19 residues. CDR1 is LGHDT and CDR2 is YNNKEL in the germline V gene (reference sequence). The CDR3 region is CASSHRGLAGGPSYDEQFF. CDR3 coding DNA: TGTGCCAGCAGCCACCGGGGACTAGCGGGGGGGCCATCCTACGATGAGCAGTTCTTC.

V is TRBV28 and J is TRBJ2-5, with D perhaps matching TRBD1 (7 bases). Trimming shortened V by 11 bases and J by 4 bases, and 20 bases separated the two germline ends. CDR1 and CDR2 from the germline V gene are MDHEN and SYDVKM. This CDR3 region has 14 residues. DNA for the CDR3: TGTGCCTGCGCGGGGCAGGGGGTAAGAGAGACCCAGTACTTC. It codes for CACAGQGVRETQYF.

V usage is TRBV7-2 and J usage is TRBJ2-5; the match to TRBD2 covers 8 bases. Unmatched junction bases numbered 22, after V lost 5 bases and J lost 5 bases. This CDR3 region has 19 residues. The germline V gene encodes CDR1 SGHTA and CDR2 FQGNSA. CDR3 nucleotides: TGTGCCAGCAGCCTATCTCTAGCGGGCGGGGGCGGGGGGACGGAGACCCAGTACTTC. Translated, it gives CASSLSLAGGGGGTETQYF.

In the case of this clonotype: This may stem from a read error, because a much larger clone lies one nucleotide away. V is TRBV19 and J is TRBJ1-1, with D perhaps matching TRBD1 (6 bases). Germline V gene sequence: CDR1 LNHDA, CDR2 SQIVND (reference sequence). The CDR3 has 14 residues. Here the CDR3 reads CASSGQRGVTEASF. In nucleotides, the CDR3 is TGTGCCAGTAGCGGACAGAGAGGAGTCACTGAAGCTTCCTTT.

This clonotype was detected many times. The V call is TRBV5-1, the J call TRBJ2-3, with 7 bases aligning to TRBD1. The CDR3 contains 14 residues. From germline, CDR1 is SGHRS and CDR2 YFSETQ. V lost 2 bases, J lost 4 bases, and 4 bases stayed unmatched. This chain's CDR3 is CASSFGQDSDTQYF. As DNA, the CDR3 is TGCGCCAGCAGCTTTGGACAGGACTCAGATACGCAGTATTTT. Using reference TRBV5-1 and TRBJ2-3 for the parts outside the CDR3, the full variable domain is KAGVTQTPRYLIKTRGQQVTLSCSPISGHRSVSWYQQTPGQGLQFLFEYFSETQRNKGNFPGRFSGRQFSNSRSEMNVSTLELGDSALYLCASSFGQDSDTQYFGPGTRLTVL.

This clonotype was detected ten times or more. CDR3 DNA: TGTGCCAGCATTTCAGCCGGGACAGGGGATGAAAAACTGTTTTTT. It codes for CASISAGTGDEKLFF. The chain links TRBV2 to TRBJ1-4, with 10 bases fitting TRBD1. The germline V gene has CDR1 SNHLY and CDR2 FYNNEI. This CDR3 has 15 amino acids. The V and J ends lost 7 bases and 6 bases, in that order; junction bases with no gene match: 8.